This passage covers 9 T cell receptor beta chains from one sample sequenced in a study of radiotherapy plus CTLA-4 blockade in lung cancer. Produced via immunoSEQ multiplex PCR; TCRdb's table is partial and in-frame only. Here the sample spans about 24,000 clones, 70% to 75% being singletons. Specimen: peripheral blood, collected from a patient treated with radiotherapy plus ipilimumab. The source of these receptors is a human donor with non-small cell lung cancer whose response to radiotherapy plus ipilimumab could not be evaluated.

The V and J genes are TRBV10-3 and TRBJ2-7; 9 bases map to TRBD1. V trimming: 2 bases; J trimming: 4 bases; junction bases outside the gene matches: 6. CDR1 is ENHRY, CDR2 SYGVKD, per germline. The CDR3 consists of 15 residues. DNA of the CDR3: TGTGCCATCAGTGAGGCGGGACAGGGTTTATACGAGCAGTACTTC. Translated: CAISEAGQGLYEQYF.

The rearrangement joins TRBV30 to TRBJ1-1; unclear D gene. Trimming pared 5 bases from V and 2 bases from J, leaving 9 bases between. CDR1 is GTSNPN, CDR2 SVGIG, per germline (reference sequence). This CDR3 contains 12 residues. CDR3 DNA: TGTGCCTGGCGAAACAGTAACACTGAAGCTTTCTTT. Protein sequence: CAWRNSNTEAFF.

The CDR3 region has the DNA TGTGCCAGCAGTGATATCGCAGGGCCTGTCGAGCAGTACTTC. Translation: CASSDIAGPVEQYF. The chain has TRBV25-1 and TRBJ2-7, with a weak D call TRBD1 (5 bases). This CDR3 is built from 14 residues. V was clipped by 3 bases and J by 6 bases, with 15 bases between them. From germline, CDR1 is MGHDK and CDR2 SYGVNS.

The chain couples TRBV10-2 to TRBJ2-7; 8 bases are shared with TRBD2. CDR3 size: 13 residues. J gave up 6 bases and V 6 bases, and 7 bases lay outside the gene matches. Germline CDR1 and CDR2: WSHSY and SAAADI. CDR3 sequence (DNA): TGCGCCAGCAGCCCGGGACTAGAATTCGAGCAGTACTTC. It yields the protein CASSPGLEFEQYF.

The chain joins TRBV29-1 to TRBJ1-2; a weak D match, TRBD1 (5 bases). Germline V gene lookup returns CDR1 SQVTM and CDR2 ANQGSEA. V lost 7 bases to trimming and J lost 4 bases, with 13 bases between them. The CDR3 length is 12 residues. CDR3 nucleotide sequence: TGCAGCGCAGCCCAGACAGCCTATGGCTACACCTTC. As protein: CSAAQTAYGYTF.

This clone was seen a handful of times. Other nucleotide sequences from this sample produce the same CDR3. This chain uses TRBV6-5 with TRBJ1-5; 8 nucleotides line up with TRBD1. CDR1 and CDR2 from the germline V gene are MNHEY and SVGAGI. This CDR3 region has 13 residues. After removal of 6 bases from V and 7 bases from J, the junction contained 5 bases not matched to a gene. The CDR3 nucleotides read TGTGCCAGCAGCACAGGGGGGGGACAGCCCCAGCATTTT. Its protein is CASSTGGGQPQHF.

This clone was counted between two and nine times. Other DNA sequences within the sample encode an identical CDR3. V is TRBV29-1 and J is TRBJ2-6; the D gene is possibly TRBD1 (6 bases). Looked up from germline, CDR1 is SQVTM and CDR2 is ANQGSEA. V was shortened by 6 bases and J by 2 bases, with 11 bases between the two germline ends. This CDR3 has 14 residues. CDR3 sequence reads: CSVSKGAGANVLTF. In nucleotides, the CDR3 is TGCAGCGTGTCCAAGGGGGCTGGGGCCAACGTCCTGACTTTC.

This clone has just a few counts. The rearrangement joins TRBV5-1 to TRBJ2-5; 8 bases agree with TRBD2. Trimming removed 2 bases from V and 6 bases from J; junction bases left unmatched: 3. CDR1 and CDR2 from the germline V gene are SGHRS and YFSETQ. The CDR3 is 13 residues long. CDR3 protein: CASSFVAGQTQYF. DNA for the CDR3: TGCGCCAGCAGCTTCGTAGCGGGGCAGACCCAGTACTTC.

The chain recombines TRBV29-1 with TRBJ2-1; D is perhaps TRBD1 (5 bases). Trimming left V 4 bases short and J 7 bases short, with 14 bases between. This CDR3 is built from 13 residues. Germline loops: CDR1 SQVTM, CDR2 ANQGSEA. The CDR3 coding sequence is TGCAGCGTTGTTGGGGCGCTAGGGAATGAGCAGTTCTTC. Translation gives CSVVGALGNEQFF.